This T cell receptor beta chain was retrieved from a study of cytomegalovirus exposure and HLA in healthy donors. The CDR3 totals 14 residues. Germline CDR1 and CDR2: SEHNR and FQNEAQ (reference sequence). V lost 5 bases, J lost 4 bases, and 3 bases stayed unmatched. PCR was performed using 60 Vbeta and 13 Jbeta primers. Profiled with immunoSEQ multiplex PCR; TCRdb holds only in-frame clones, not every one. The sample has around 200,000 clones; roughly 70% are singletons. Concerning this clone itself: This sample includes further DNA sequences coding for the same CDR3.

The chain has TRBV7-9 and TRBJ1-5; 9 bases match TRBD1. The sequencing input was PBMCs. The clonotype comes from a male donor in good health and CMV-seronegative. CDR3 bases: TGTGCCAGCAGCCCGGGACAGGGAAATCAGCCCCAGCATTTT. Translated: CASSPGQGNQPQHF.